A selection of T cell receptor beta chains follows, all from one sample in a study of blood T cell repertoires in COVID-19. Repertoires were generated with immunoSEQ multiplex PCR, while TCRdb's copy carries only in-frame clones and drops some. Of 150,000 to 200,000 clones listed, roughly 90% are singletons. The specimen sequenced was peripheral blood. Receptors were obtained from a man under 40 with COVID-19, enrolled during active disease. The CDR3 runs from the conserved cysteine through the conserved F or W. D genes are given only for firm matches. Size tells how often a clone was seen (once, few, many) or the class of an expanded clone, and some rows leave it out.

TRBD1,TRBJ1-1,TRBV4-1,.,TGCGCCAGCAGCCAAGATGGACAGGGCGGCACTGAAGCTTTCTTT,CASSQDGQGGTEAFF
TRBD2,TRBJ2-2,TRBV4-3,once,TGCGCCAGCAGCCAAGTGATGGTAGCGGGAATGGACACCGGGGAGCTGTTTTTT,CASSQVMVAGMDTGELFF
TRBD2,TRBJ2-7,TRBV28,.,TGTGCCACCCCTGGGTCGGGAGGGGACGAGCAGTACTTC,CATPGSGGDEQYF
.,TRBJ2-2,TRBV4-3,.,TGCGCCAGCAGCCAATATCTAGGGGAGCTGTTTTTT,CASSQYLGELFF
.,TRBJ1-1,TRBV5-6,.,TGTGCCAGCAGCTTCCCGCAGGGGAACACTGAAGCTTTCTTT,CASSFPQGNTEAFF
TRBD2,TRBJ2-5,TRBV19,.,TGTGCCAGTAGTATCAACGCCCCGGGACTAGCGGGAGTGGAGACCCAGTACTTC,CASSINAPGLAGVETQYF
.,TRBJ1-1,TRBV28,.,TGTGCCAGCAGTTCCCCGGGCACTGAAGCTTTCTTT,CASSSPGTEAFF
.,TRBJ2-6,TRBV19,.,TGTGCCAGTAGCCTCCTCCGACAGAGCTCTGGGGCCAACGTCCTGACTTTC,CASSLLRQSSGANVLTF
TRBD2,TRBJ2-2,TRBV2,.,TGTGCCAGCAGTGATGGGGGCGGGAGGTACCTCACCGGGGAGCTGTTTTTT,CASSDGGGRYLTGELFF
TRBD1,TRBJ2-1,TRBV12-5,.,TGTGCTAGTGCCCTCAGGGGGACCGGAGGAAATGAGCAGTTCTTC,CASALRGTGGNEQFF
TRBD1,TRBJ2-7,TRBV5-1,.,TGCGCCAGCAGCACGGGACAGTTTAAGGACGAGCAGTACTTC,CASSTGQFKDEQYF
.,TRBJ2-7,TRBV7-9,.,TGTGCCAGCAGCTCCCGCGGGTCGGCGACTTACGAGCAGTACTTC,CASSSRGSATYEQYF
TRBD1,TRBJ2-2,TRBV7-3,.,TGTGCCAGCAGCTTACAGGGGGCGCCCGGGGAGCTGTTTTTT,CASSLQGAPGELFF
.,TRBJ1-2,TRBV7-9,.,TGTGCCAGCAGCTTAGTGTTAGTGGCACAGGGATTCTATGGCTACACCTTC,CASSLVLVAQGFYGYTF
TRBD1,TRBJ2-7,TRBV7-9,few,TGTGCCAGCAGCTGGACAGGGGATGAGCAGTACTTC,CASSWTGDEQYF
.,TRBJ2-7,TRBV6-5,.,TGTGCCAGCAGTAGTGCACAGGACTACGAGCAGTACTTC,CASSSAQDYEQYF
TRBD2,TRBJ2-7,TRBV7-7,.,TGTGCCAGCAGCTTAGGGCGGGAGAGCTCCTACGAGCAGTACTTC,CASSLGRESSYEQYF
.,TRBJ2-3,TRBV6-5,.,TGTGCCAGCAGTTACTCGTTAAGCGGCCAAGGTTATACGCAGTATTTT,CASSYSLSGQGYTQYF
.,TRBJ1-5,TRBV5-4,.,TGTGCCAGCAGCTTGCCAGGGAGGCAGCAGCCCCAGCATTTT,CASSLPGRQQPQHF
.,TRBJ1-4,TRBV27,.,TGTGCCAGCAGTTTATCGGGCAGTCTTCCGGTTAATGAAAAACTGTTTTTT,CASSLSGSLPVNEKLFF
.,TRBJ1-4,TRBV7-8,.,TGTGCCAGCAGCTTAGACGCGGCAGGGGCTTTGGGTGAAAAACTGTTTTTT,CASSLDAAGALGEKLFF
TRBD1,TRBJ2-1,TRBV27,.,TGTGCCAGCAGTTTATGGCTAGGGACAGGGAATGAGCAGTTCTTC,CASSLWLGTGNEQFF
TRBD2,TRBJ2-1,TRBV28,once,TGTGCCAGCATCACTTCATCGGCGGGAGGTCGGAAAGGTGAGCAGTTCTTC,CASITSSAGGRKGEQFF
TRBD2,TRBJ2-1,TRBV29-1,.,TGCAGCTCGACTAGCGGGAGGAAAGGTGAGCAGTTCTTC,CSSTSGRKGEQFF
TRBD2,TRBJ2-7,TRBV10-3,.,TGTGCCACGGGACTAGCGGGAGGAGACGAGCAGTACTTC,CATGLAGGDEQYF
.,TRBJ1-3,TRBV27,.,TGTGCCAGCAGTTTGAACAGTGTGAGCTCTGGAAACACCATATATTTT,CASSLNSVSSGNTIYF
TRBD2,TRBJ2-5,TRBV28,.,TGTGCCAGCAGTTGGCTAGCGGGAGTTGGAGAGACCCAGTACTTC,CASSWLAGVGETQYF
.,TRBJ1-5,TRBV27,.,TGTGCCAGCAGTGCGCGACAGACTGTCAGCAATCAGCCCCAGCATTTT,CASSARQTVSNQPQHF
TRBD1,TRBJ2-4,TRBV18,.,TGTGCCAGCTCACGGGAGACAGGGGATAACATTCAGTACTTC,CASSRETGDNIQYF
.,TRBJ1-1,TRBV6-5,.,TGTGCCAGCAGTCGGGCAGGGGTTATGAACACTGAAGCTTTCTTT,CASSRAGVMNTEAFF
TRBD1,TRBJ1-1,TRBV5-1,.,TGCGCCAGCAGCGACCGACAGGGCGGGAACGGAGCTTTCTTT,CASSDRQGGNGAFF
TRBD1,TRBJ1-2,TRBV5-8,.,TGTGCCAGCAGCTTGACCAGACAGGGAAACTATGGCTACACCTTC,CASSLTRQGNYGYTF
TRBD2,TRBJ2-3,TRBV5-1,once,TGCGCCAGCAGGGGGCTAGCGGGCCTTCCGGGTACGCAGTATTTT,CASRGLAGLPGTQYF
.,TRBJ2-3,TRBV7-3,.,TGTGCCAGCAGCTTAACCGGTTACGGAGATACGCAGTATTTT,CASSLTGYGDTQYF
.,TRBJ1-6,TRBV7-2,.,TGTGCCAGCAGCTGGACAGTGGGGACTAATTCACCCCTCCACTTT,CASSWTVGTNSPLHF
.,TRBJ2-6,TRBV4-3,.,TGCGCCAGCAGCCTTCGGGGCTCTGGGGCCAACGTCCTGACTTTC,CASSLRGSGANVLTF
.,TRBJ2-5,TRBV11-2,.,TGTGCCAGCAGCTGGGCGGGCACGGCTCAAGAGACCCAGTACTTC,CASSWAGTAQETQYF
.,TRBJ2-1,TRBV29-1,.,TGCAGCGTTGTGGAGGAGTCCTACAATGAGCAGTTCTTC,CSVVEESYNEQFF
TRBD2,TRBJ2-7,TRBV5-4,.,TGTGCCAGCAGTTCGGGACTAGCGGGAGGGCCGGGCTACGAGCAGTACTTC,CASSSGLAGGPGYEQYF
.,TRBJ2-1,TRBV3-1/TRBV3-2,.,TGTGCCAGCAGCCAGCGATACAATGAGCAGTTCTTC,CASSQRYNEQFF
.,TRBJ1-2,TRBV14,.,TGTGCCAGCAGGCCGGGGGGATCCTATGGCTACACCTTC,CASRPGGSYGYTF
TRBD1,TRBJ1-5,TRBV6-1,.,TGTGCCAGCAGTGAATACGGTGGACAGGGCTTCAATCAGCCCCAGCATTTT,CASSEYGGQGFNQPQHF
.,TRBJ1-1,TRBV5-1,.,TGCGCCAGCAGCTTCGGAGGGGTGAACACTGAAGCTTTCTTT,CASSFGGVNTEAFF
.,TRBJ2-1,TRBV10-3,.,TGTGCCATCAAGGCCGGGGTCCGAACGGGGAATGAGCAGTTCTTC,CAIKAGVRTGNEQFF
.,TRBJ2-4,TRBV4-3,few,TGCGCCAGCAGCCAAGGAACTTCCCCAAAGCTAAGCATTCAGTACTTC,CASSQGTSPKLSIQYF